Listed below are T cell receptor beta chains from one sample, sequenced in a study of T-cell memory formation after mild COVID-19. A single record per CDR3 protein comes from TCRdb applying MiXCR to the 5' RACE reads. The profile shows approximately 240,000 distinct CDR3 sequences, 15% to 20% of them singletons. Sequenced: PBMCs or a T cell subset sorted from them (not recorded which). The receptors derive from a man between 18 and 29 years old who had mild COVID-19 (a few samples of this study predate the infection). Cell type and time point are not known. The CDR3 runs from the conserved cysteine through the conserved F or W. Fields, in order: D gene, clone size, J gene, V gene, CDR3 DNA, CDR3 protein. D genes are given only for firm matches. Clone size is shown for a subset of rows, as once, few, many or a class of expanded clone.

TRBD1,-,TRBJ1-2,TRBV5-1,TGCGCCAGCAGCCTACAGGGGGCGAGTTATGGCTACACCTTC,CASSLQGASYGYTF
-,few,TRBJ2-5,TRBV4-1,TGCGCCAGCAGCCAATTGAGGAGGGAGACCCAGTACTTC,CASSQLRRETQYF
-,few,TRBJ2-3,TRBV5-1,TGCGCCAGCAGCTTGGTCCCACCTAACACAGATACGCAGTATTTT,CASSLVPPNTDTQYF
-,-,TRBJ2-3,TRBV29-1,TGCAGCGCTGCTCGAGCGAGGTCAGATACGCAGTATTTT,CSAARARSDTQYF
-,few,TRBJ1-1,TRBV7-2,TGTGCCAGCAGCTTAAGACGGGGGGAATACACTGAAGCTTTCTTT,CASSLRRGEYTEAFF
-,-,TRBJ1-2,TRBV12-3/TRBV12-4,TGTGCCAGCAGTTTAGGCAGGGGAAGTGGCTACACCTTC,CASSLGRGSGYTF
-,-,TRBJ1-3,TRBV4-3,TGCGCCAGCAGCCAAGATCCCGTTAGAGACACCATATATTTT,CASSQDPVRDTIYF
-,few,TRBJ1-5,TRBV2,TGTGCCAGCAGTGAAGAGGGGGGACAGCCCCAGCATTTT,CASSEEGGQPQHF
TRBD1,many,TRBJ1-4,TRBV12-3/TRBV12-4,TGTGCCAGCAGCCCGCGGGGGACAGGAGATAATGAAAAACTGTTTTTT,CASSPRGTGDNEKLFF
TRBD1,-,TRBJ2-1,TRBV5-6,TGTGCCAGCAGCCTGGACAGGGGAACCTACAATGAGCAGTTCTTC,CASSLDRGTYNEQFF
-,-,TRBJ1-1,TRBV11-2,TGTGCCAGCAGCTTAGACGGACTGCCCTCCCACACTGAAGCTTTCTTT,CASSLDGLPSHTEAFF
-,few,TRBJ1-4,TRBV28,TGTGCCAGCAGGGCGGGGTTAGACGAAAAACTGTTTTTT,CASRAGLDEKLFF
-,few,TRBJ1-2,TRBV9,TGTGCCAGCAGCCCCCCAGTCGGAGGCGGCTACACCTTC,CASSPPVGGGYTF
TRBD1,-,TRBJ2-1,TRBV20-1,TGCAGTGGGGGAAGGACAGGGGTGGATGAGCAGTTCTTC,CSGGRTGVDEQFF
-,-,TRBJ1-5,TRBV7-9,TGTGCCAGCAGCCCGGCGGGGAGCAATCAGCCCCAGCATTTT,CASSPAGSNQPQHF
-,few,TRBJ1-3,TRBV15,TGTGCCACCAGCAGAGATTTGAACACCATATATTTT,CATSRDLNTIYF
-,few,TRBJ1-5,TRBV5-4,TGTGCCAGCAGCTTCGGGGGGGGAGATGGCCTGCCCCAGCATTTT,CASSFGGGDGLPQHF
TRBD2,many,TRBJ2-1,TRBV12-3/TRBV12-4,TGTGCCAGCAGTCTGCGACTAGCGGAGTACAATGAGCAGTTCTTC,CASSLRLAEYNEQFF
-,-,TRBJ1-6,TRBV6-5,TGTGCCAGCAGACCCGCTGCAAGGGGTCGCCTCCACTTT,CASRPAARGRLHF
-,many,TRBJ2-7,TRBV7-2,TGTGCCAGCAGCTTAATGTGGGACTCCTACGAGCAGTACTTC,CASSLMWDSYEQYF
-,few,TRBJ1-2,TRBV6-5,TGTGCCAGCAGGGCGGGGGCAGGGAACTATGGCTACACCTTC,CASRAGAGNYGYTF
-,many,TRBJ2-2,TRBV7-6,TGTGCCAGCAGCTCTGTCCGGGGGGCCCCCGGGGAGCTGTTTTTT,CASSSVRGAPGELFF
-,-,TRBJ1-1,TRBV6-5,TGTGCCAGCAGTACGAGGGGGGACACTGAAGCTTTCTTT,CASSTRGDTEAFF
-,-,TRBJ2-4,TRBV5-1,TGCGCCAGCAGCATAGAGACAGGAGCTGGCATTCAGTACTTC,CASSIETGAGIQYF
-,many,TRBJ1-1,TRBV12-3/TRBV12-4,TGTGCCAGCAGTTTCGTAGGGAGTAGGACTGAAGCTTTCTTT,CASSFVGSRTEAFF
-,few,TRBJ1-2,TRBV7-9,TGTGCCAGCAGCTTAGTCCAAGCCAAGGGCACCTTC,CASSLVQAKGTF
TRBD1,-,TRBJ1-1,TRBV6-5,TGTGCCAGCAGTGAGGGGGCAGGGGAAGCTTTCTTT,CASSEGAGEAFF
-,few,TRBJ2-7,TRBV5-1,TGCGCCAGCAGCTGGATAGAGGGGGATTGGAGCTCCTACGAGCAGTACTTC,CASSWIEGDWSSYEQYF
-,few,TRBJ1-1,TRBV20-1,TGCAGTGCTAGTCGCGGCAGGCTGAACACTGAAGCTTTCTTT,CSASRGRLNTEAFF
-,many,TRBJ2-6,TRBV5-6,TGTGCCAGCAGCTTAGGGGTCTCTGGGGCCAACGTCCTGACTTTC,CASSLGVSGANVLTF
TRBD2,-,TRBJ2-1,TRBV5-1,TGCGCCAGCACCCCGCAGGGGACTAGCTACAATGAGCAGTTCTTC,CASTPQGTSYNEQFF
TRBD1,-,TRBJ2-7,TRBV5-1,TGCGCCAGCAGCTGGGACAGGCATGCCTACGAGCAGTACTTC,CASSWDRHAYEQYF
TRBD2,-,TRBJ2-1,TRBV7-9,TGTGCCTCCAGCGGGGCGGGAAATGAGCAGTTCTTC,CASSGAGNEQFF
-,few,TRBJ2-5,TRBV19,TGTGCCAGTAGTGATGTCTTGAGGGAGACCCAGTACTTC,CASSDVLRETQYF
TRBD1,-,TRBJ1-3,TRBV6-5,TGTGCCAGCAGCAAGGGACAGTTCTCTGGAAACACCATATATTTT,CASSKGQFSGNTIYF
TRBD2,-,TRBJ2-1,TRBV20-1,TGCAGTGCTGGAAGCGGGGGGGCAGGGGGTGAGCAGTTCTTC,CSAGSGGAGGEQFF
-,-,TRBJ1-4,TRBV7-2,TGTGCCAGCAGCCCTAGGGGAGGGCAGGATGAAAAACTGTTTTTT,CASSPRGGQDEKLFF
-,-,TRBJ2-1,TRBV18,TGTGCCAGCTCGCCTTCGGTAGGACGCTCCTACAATGAGCAGTTCTTC,CASSPSVGRSYNEQFF
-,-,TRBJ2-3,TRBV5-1,TGCGCCAGCAGCTGGAGGGGGGAAACTAGCACAGATACGCAGTATTTT,CASSWRGETSTDTQYF
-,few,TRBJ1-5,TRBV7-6,TGTGCCAGCAGCGTAGGGGAATATAGCAATCAGCCCCAGCATTTT,CASSVGEYSNQPQHF
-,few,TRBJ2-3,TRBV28,TGTGCCAGCAGGGTTAGCAAAATAGATACGCAGTATTTT,CASRVSKIDTQYF
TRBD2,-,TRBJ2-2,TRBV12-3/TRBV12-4,TGTGCCAGCAGTCCCCACGCCGGGACTAGCGGGAGTGGCACCGGGGAGCTGTTTTTT,CASSPHAGTSGSGTGELFF
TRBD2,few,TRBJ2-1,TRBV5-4,TGTGCCAGCAGCCGAACTAGCGGGACGTACCACAGGGAGCAGTTCTTC,CASSRTSGTYHREQFF
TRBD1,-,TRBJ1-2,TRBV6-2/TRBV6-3,TGTGCCAGCAGGTCAGGGGGCGCGAGCTATGGCTACACCTTC,CASRSGGASYGYTF
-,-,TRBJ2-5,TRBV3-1,TGTGCCAGCAGCCGCCCGCCGGGGGTCAGAGAGACCCAGTACTTC,CASSRPPGVRETQYF
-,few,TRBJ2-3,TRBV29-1,TGCAGCGTTGAACTCGGGGGTAATACGCAGTATTTT,CSVELGGNTQYF
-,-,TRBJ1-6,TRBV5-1,TGCGCCAGCAGCTTGGCCTCGGGGGGCTCCCTCTCGACCCTCCACTTT,CASSLASGGSLSTLHF
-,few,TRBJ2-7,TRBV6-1,TGTGCCAGCAGTGAAGCTGGGAACCGGGGGCCCTACGAGCAGTACTTC,CASSEAGNRGPYEQYF
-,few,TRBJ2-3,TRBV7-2,TGTGCCAGCAGCTCAGCGGTTTATACGCAGTATTTT,CASSSAVYTQYF
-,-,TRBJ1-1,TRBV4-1,TGCGCCAGCAGCCCGGGCCCCGTGAACACTGAAGCTTTCTTT,CASSPGPVNTEAFF